Sequencing of this T cell receptor (beta chain) was carried out in a study of shared clonotypes between healthy human individuals. For this clone: Its specificity is unknown.

V lost 2 bases and J lost 2, with 19 bases in between. Germline CDR1 reads KGHSH; CDR2 reads LQKENI. This CDR3 spans 17 amino acids. The assay ran at deep level. Produced via immunoSEQ multiplex PCR; TCRdb's table is partial and in-frame only. The sample lists 740,000 or so clones, around 73% seen once, with roughly 1.9% in the top ten. Study outcomes and limitations: The genetic and exposure-history diversity represented was limited by few donors.

Donors comprised healthy HIV-negative adults lacking recent acute infections or vaccinations. Source material: memory CD4+ T cells sorted from blood. Specified subset: CD45RA-negative fraction. J is TRBJ2-7 and V is TRBV18, with unresolved D. The receptor comes from a woman in her 30s in good health. CDR3: CASSPIFQRNKTYEQYF. CDR3 coding DNA: TGTGCCAGCTCACCAATTTTCCAGAGGAATAAAACCTACGAGCAGTACTTC. Filled out from reference TRBV18 and TRBJ2-7, the complete variable domain reads NAGVMQNPRHLVRRRGQEARLRCSPMKGHSHVYWYRQLPEEGLKFMVYLQKENIIDESGMPKERFSAEFPKEGPSILRIQQVVRGDSAAYFCASSPIFQRNKTYEQYFGPGTRLTVT.